The 32 T cell receptor beta chains reported below all come from one sample, sequenced in a study of T cells after yellow fever vaccination. A single record per CDR3 protein comes from TCRdb applying MiXCR to the 5' RACE reads. The sample yields around 250,000 distinct CDR3 sequences, about 5.2% seen once. This sample comprised CD4+ T cells sorted from PBMCs, obtained on the day of the yellow fever booster vaccination. The receptor set was obtained from a man aged 18 to 30 who received the YFV17D yellow fever vaccine.

This clonotype showed up many times. This rearrangement joins TRBV7-9 to TRBJ1-1; weak D call: TRBD1 (6 bases). Germline CDR1 SEHNR, CDR2 FQNEAQ (reference sequence). V was shortened by 2 bases and J by 0 bases, with 16 bases between the two germline ends. This CDR3 comprises 17 residues. The CDR3 loop reads CASSLWGRITMNTEAFF. CDR3 coding DNA: TGTGCCAGCAGCTTATGGGGGCGGATAACCATGAACACTGAAGCTTTCTTT.

This clonotype was seen many times. The gene calls are TRBV7-8 and TRBJ2-3, with 7 bases that match TRBD2. The CDR3 is 15 residues long. With 5 bases clipped from V and 4 bases from J, the junction kept 9 bases outside the gene matches. The germline CDR1 and CDR2 sequences are SGHVS and FQNEAQ. The CDR3 DNA reads TGTGCCAGCAGCGCCCGCCGGGACTACTCAGATACGCAGTATTTT. The encoded protein is CASSARRDYSDTQYF.

This clonotype was detected only a few times. The chain carries TRBV7-2 and TRBJ1-5; 7 bases match TRBD1. The CDR3 is made up of 14 amino acids. V dropped 8 bases and J dropped 6; count of bases not matched to a gene: 10. Germline V gene data show CDR1 as SGHTA and CDR2 as FQGNSA. The CDR3 nucleotides read TGTGCCAGCCAAGACAGGGTTGGAGGTCAGCCCCAGCATTTT. Translated: CASQDRVGGQPQHF.

This clonotype was counted ten times or more. Here the CDR3 reads CASSSGQGYKPEQFF. CDR3 coding DNA: TGTGCCAGCAGCTCCGGACAGGGTTACAAGCCTGAGCAGTTCTTC. This chain joins TRBV6-1 and TRBJ2-1, with TRBD1 identical over 8 bases. The V gene end was trimmed by 6 bases and the J gene end by 9 bases; junction bases not matched to a gene: 13. The CDR3 sequence is 15 residues long. Germline V lookup: CDR1 MNHNS, CDR2 SASEGT.

This clonotype was seen a handful of times. CDR3 bases: TGTGCCAGAAGCAACATCACCGGGGAGCTGTTTTTT. Translated: CARSNITGELFF. V gene TRBV5-3 combines with J gene TRBJ2-2; unclear D gene. TRBV5-3 is known as an ORF, though its function is uncertain. V lost 4 bases and J lost 4, with 5 bases in between. This CDR3 contains 12 residues.

A few counts support this clonotype. The CDR3 nucleotides are TGTGCCATCAGTGAGGCCCGAAGGCGCGGGGGAGGGAGGTTCTACGAGCAGTACTTC. It yields the protein CAISEARRRGGGRFYEQYF. The chain carries TRBV10-3 and TRBJ2-7; 7 bases fit TRBD2. The CDR3 has 19 residues. After removal of 2 bases from V and 3 bases from J, the junction contained 19 bases not matched to a gene. Germline CDR1 ENHRY, CDR2 SYGVKD.

The rearrangement joins TRBV5-6 to TRBJ2-1; D may match TRBD1 or TRBD2 (6 bases each). In germline, CDR1 is SGHDT, CDR2 YYEEEE. V lost 3 bases, J lost 0 bases, and 13 bases lay in between. The CDR3 runs to 16 residues. This CDR3 reads CASSSLRGVSYNEQFF. The CDR3 DNA follows: TGTGCCAGCAGCTCCCTTAGGGGGGTCTCCTACAATGAGCAGTTCTTC.

This clonotype was detected a few times. J is TRBJ1-1 and V is TRBV12-3 or TRBV12-4; TRBD1 aligns across 7 bases. V was pared by 5 bases and J by 2 bases, with 8 bases of the junction left unmatched. This CDR3 has 15 amino acids. The CDR3 sequence is CASSPTGRTNTEAFF. In DNA, the CDR3 is TGTGCCAGCAGTCCGACAGGGAGAACTAACACTGAAGCTTTCTTT.

This clonotype was recorded a few times. This chain connects TRBV20-1 to TRBJ1-1, with a weak D call TRBD1 (6 bases). V dropped 6 bases and J dropped 7 bases, with 15 bases sitting between them. The CDR3 has 12 amino acids. Germline V gene sequence: CDR1 DFQATT, CDR2 SNEGSKA (reference sequence). The CDR3, as DNA: TGCAGTGCCATCGAGGGGGGACTTGAAGCTTTCTTT. Its translation: CSAIEGGLEAFF.

The genes are TRBV28 and TRBJ1-1; no firm D call. Trimming took off 9 bases at V and 0 bases at J, with 11 bases between the two ends. CDR1 and CDR2 (germline): MDHEN, SYDVKM. The CDR3 has 13 residues. CDR3 sequence (DNA): TGTGCCAGTCTTCCGGGATTGAACACTGAAGCTTTCTTT. It specifies CASLPGLNTEAFF.

This chain uses TRBV5-1 with TRBJ2-7; weak D call: TRBD1 (5 bases). V was trimmed by 4 bases and J by 5 bases, leaving 16 bases between them. This CDR3 has 14 residues. Germline CDR1 reads SGHRS; CDR2 reads YFSETQ. CDR3 bases: TGCGCCAGCAGCGATCCTCAGGGTTCCCACGAGCAGTACTTC. Translated: CASSDPQGSHEQYF.

The chain employs TRBV20-1 and TRBJ2-5, with a possible D match to TRBD2 (6 bases). Trimming shortened V by 6 bases and J by 7 bases, and 12 bases separated the two germline ends. Germline-derived CDR1 and CDR2 are DFQATT and SNEGSKA (reference sequence). The CDR3 has 11 amino acids. This chain's CDR3 is CSAEGKATQYF. The DNA of the CDR3 is TGCAGTGCGGAGGGGAAGGCGACCCAGTACTTC.

This chain connects TRBV9 to TRBJ1-2, with D maybe TRBD1 (6 bases). CDR3 length: 15 residues. Germline V CDR1 and CDR2: SGDLS, YYNGEE. The V end was cut by 4 bases, the J end by 4 bases, with 17 bases between. In nucleotides, the CDR3 is TGTGCCAGCAGCTCAGGGACATTCGGCCTCTATGGCTACACCTTC. This sequence encodes CASSSGTFGLYGYTF.

There are a few counts of this clonotype. The genes are TRBV7-2 and TRBJ1-1, with D possibly being TRBD1 (5 bases). The CDR3 loop spans 15 amino acids. CDR1 is SGHTA and CDR2 is FQGNSA in the germline V gene. V was trimmed by 1 base and J by 4 bases, leaving 13 bases between them. CDR3 loop: CASSLVAGLGTEAFF. CDR3 DNA sequence: TGTGCCAGCAGCTTAGTAGCAGGGCTGGGCACTGAAGCTTTCTTT.

The chain links TRBV15 to TRBJ2-3, with TRBD2 matching over 12 bases. The trim removed 0 bases at V and 6 bases at J, leaving 4 bases unmatched. CDR1 LNHNV and CDR2 YYDKDF come from the germline V gene (reference sequence). This CDR3 contains 16 residues. CDR3 in amino acids: CATSRELAGGQDTQYF. CDR3 bases: TGTGCCACCAGCAGAGAACTAGCGGGGGGCCAGGATACGCAGTATTTT.

Only a few counts were recorded for this clonotype. This chain links TRBV12-3 or TRBV12-4 with TRBJ1-4; D call uncertain. V lost 3 bases and J lost 7, with 6 bases in between. There are 12 residues in the CDR3. This CDR3 is CASSLNTEKLFF. The CDR3 nucleotides are TGTGCCAGCAGTTTGAATACTGAAAAACTGTTTTTT.

Ten or more counts support this clonotype. The rearrangement uses TRBV12-3 or TRBV12-4 and TRBJ1-2, with D hard to call. The CDR3 has 15 amino acids. V was pared by 6 bases and J by 2 bases, with 16 bases between. The CDR3 region is CASSRGLDWNYGYTF. The CDR3 DNA is TGTGCCAGCAGCCGCGGGTTGGACTGGAACTATGGCTACACCTTC.

This clonotype was picked up many times. The V gene is TRBV20-1, the J gene TRBJ1-3; TRBD1 is a possible D gene (6 bases). V lost 4 bases and J 0 bases, leaving 10 bases between the germline ends. CDR3 length equals 14 residues. Germline V CDR1 and CDR2: DFQATT, SNEGSKA (reference sequence). The CDR3 DNA sequence: TGCAGTGCTACGGACAGCAGCTCTGGAAACACCATATATTTT. This sequence encodes CSATDSSSGNTIYF.

This clonotype was counted a few times. The chain couples TRBV19 to TRBJ2-7; D not certain. Trimming removed 4 bases from V and 0 bases from J, with 7 bases in between. Germline-derived CDR1 and CDR2 are LNHDA and SQIVND (reference sequence). This CDR3 has 13 amino acids. The CDR3 coding sequence is TGTGCCAGTAGTAGGCCGGCCTCCTACGAGCAGTACTTC. Translated: CASSRPASYEQYF.

This clonotype was counted a few times. The chain is built from TRBV3-1 and TRBJ1-1, with a possible D match to TRBD1 (5 bases). The CDR3 is made up of 15 amino acids. Germline-derived CDR1 and CDR2 are LGHDT and YNNKEL (reference sequence). V lost 4 bases and J 5 bases, leaving 17 bases between the germline ends. The CDR3 loop is CASSLIPTRETEAFF. DNA for the CDR3: TGTGCCAGCAGCCTCATCCCCACCAGGGAGACTGAAGCTTTCTTT.

The rearrangement links TRBV5-6 to TRBJ2-1, with 7 bases aligning to TRBD1. CDR3 length: 13 amino acids. In germline, CDR1 is SGHDT, CDR2 YYEEEE. The trim removed 4 bases at V and 7 bases at J, leaving 5 bases unmatched. CDR3 region: CASSRQGWNEQFF. The CDR3 DNA is TGTGCCAGCAGCCGACAGGGATGGAATGAGCAGTTCTTC.

This sequence joins TRBV5-5 and TRBJ2-7; D remains unclear. CDR1 is SGHKS, CDR2 YYEKEE, per germline (reference sequence). The CDR3 totals 14 residues. Trimming shortened V by 1 base and J by 0 bases, and 8 bases separated the two germline ends. The CDR3 is CASSLRYGSYEQYV. In nucleotides, the CDR3 is TGTGCCAGCAGCTTGCGGTACGGCTCCTACGAGCAGTACGTC.

This clonotype was seen only a few times. The chain links TRBV6-1 to TRBJ2-1; 7 bases are shared with TRBD1. V lost 1 base, J lost 3 bases, and 3 bases stayed unmatched. The CDR3 sequence is 15 residues long. Per germline, CDR1 MNHNS and CDR2 SASEGT. The CDR3 sequence is CASSEESGGYNEQFF. In DNA form, the CDR3 reads TGTGCCAGCAGTGAAGAGTCAGGGGGCTACAATGAGCAGTTCTTC.

The chain couples TRBV7-9 to TRBJ2-1; 10 bases agree with TRBD1. CDR3 length: 13 residues. The germline CDR1 and CDR2 sequences are SEHNR and FQNEAQ (reference sequence). V trimming: 7 bases; J trimming: 8 bases; junction bases outside the gene matches: 5. CDR3 residues: CASTGQGRHEQFF. The CDR3 nucleotides are TGTGCCAGCACGGGACAGGGGAGGCATGAGCAGTTCTTC.

The rearrangement joins TRBV27 to TRBJ1-6, with D perhaps matching TRBD1 (6 bases). Germline V gives CDR1 MNHEY, CDR2 SMNVEV (reference sequence). The CDR3 loop spans 18 amino acids. Trimming removed 2 bases from V and 6 bases from J, with 20 bases in between. CDR3 protein: CASSLNGLPWDINSPLHF. In DNA, the CDR3 is TGTGCCAGCAGTTTAAATGGCCTACCTTGGGACATTAATTCACCCCTCCACTTT.

This clonotype was seen more than once but under ten times. The J gene is TRBJ1-4, the V gene TRBV7-9; D is undetermined. The germline gives CDR1 SEHNR, CDR2 FQNEAQ (reference sequence). The CDR3 is 12 amino acids. Trimming took off 6 bases at V and 7 bases at J, with 9 bases between the two ends. CDR3 residues: CASSIPGEKLFF. The CDR3 nucleotides read TGTGCCAGCAGTATCCCGGGTGAAAAACTGTTTTTT.

Worth noting for this clonotype: A much larger clone is a single base away; this may be a read error. The chain uses TRBV2 and TRBJ1-1, with 7 positions matching TRBD1. CDR3 size: 14 residues. CDR1 is SNHLY, CDR2 FYNNEI, per germline. CDR3 bases: TGTGCCAGCACAACGGGACAGTTGAACACTGAAGCTCTCTTT. Its protein is CASTTGQLNTEALF.

This clonotype showed up many times. The chain uses TRBV20-1 and TRBJ2-5, with 7 bases fitting TRBD2. With V trimmed by 0 bases and J by 4 bases, 5 bases remained unmatched. The germline V gene encodes CDR1 DFQATT and CDR2 SNEGSKA (reference sequence). The CDR3 contains 14 residues. The CDR3 DNA sequence: TGCAGTGCTAGAGATTATTCGGGGGGAGAGACCCAGTACTTC. It translates to CSARDYSGGETQYF.

V usage is TRBV29-1 and J usage is TRBJ2-3; D gene ambiguous. From germline, CDR1 is SQVTM and CDR2 ANQGSEA. This CDR3 region has 13 residues. The germline V and J ends were trimmed by 3 bases and 1 base, with 8 bases remaining between them. The CDR3: CSVDWGGTDTQYF. The CDR3 bases are TGCAGCGTTGATTGGGGTGGCACAGATACGCAGTATTTT.

The rearrangement joins TRBV7-2 to TRBJ2-7; TRBD1 agrees at 7 bases. The V and J ends lost 6 bases and 2 bases, in that order; junction bases with no gene match: 4. Germline V CDR1 and CDR2: SGHTA, FQGNSA. The CDR3 covers 13 residues. For the CDR3, the DNA is TGTGCCAGCAGTGATGACAGGGCCTACGAGCAGTACTTC. It is translated as CASSDDRAYEQYF.

This sequence joins TRBV25-1 and TRBJ2-7, with 11 bases fitting TRBD1. J gave up 4 bases and V 3 bases, and 5 bases lay outside the gene matches. From germline, CDR1 is MGHDK and CDR2 SYGVNS. The CDR3 consists of 15 residues. CDR3 sequence reads: CASSDPGQGGYEQYF. In DNA form, the CDR3 reads TGTGCCAGCAGTGACCCGGGACAGGGGGGGTACGAGCAGTACTTC.

The chain has TRBV4-3 and TRBJ1-4; D is perhaps TRBD1 (6 bases). Trimming stripped 2 bases from V and 9 bases from J, with 13 bases between. The CDR3 covers 14 residues. CDR1 and CDR2 from the germline V gene are LGHNA and YSLEER. CDR3 in DNA: TGCGCCAGCAGCCAACCACAGACAGGACAAAAACTGTTTTTT. Translation gives CASSQPQTGQKLFF.